This is a list of T cell receptor beta chains from one sample in a study of T-cell memory formation after mild COVID-19. One entry per CDR3 protein, called by TCRdb with MiXCR from the 5' RACE reads. The table shows over 130,000 distinct CDR3 sequences, with about 14% occurring only once. Sequencing used PBMCs or a T cell subset sorted from them (not recorded which). The receptors shown here come from an adult woman who had mild COVID-19 (a few samples of this study predate the infection). Cell type and time point are not known. Each CDR3 is given with its conserved first and last residue. Each record gives: V gene, D gene, clone size, J gene, CDR3 protein, CDR3 DNA. The D gene is left open where the match is weak. A row's size may be missing; if present it is once, few, many or a size class.

V: TRBV2
D: -
size: few
J: TRBJ2-2
CDR3: CASKGQSNTGELFF
DNA: TGTGCCAGCAAAGGGCAGTCGAACACCGGGGAGCTGTTTTTT

V: TRBV5-1
D: -
size: -
J: TRBJ1-1
CDR3: CASSLVKDSTEAFF
DNA: TGCGCCAGCAGCTTGGTCAAAGACAGCACTGAAGCTTTCTTT

V: TRBV29-1
D: -
size: -
J: TRBJ2-7
CDR3: CSVEVRPYEQYF
DNA: TGCAGCGTTGAAGTTAGGCCCTACGAGCAGTACTTC

V: TRBV20-1
D: TRBD1
size: few
J: TRBJ2-7
CDR3: CSARDLTGGTYEQYF
DNA: TGCAGTGCTAGAGATTTGACAGGGGGAACCTACGAGCAGTACTTC

V: TRBV7-6
D: TRBD1
size: -
J: TRBJ2-2
CDR3: CASSSADRAGTGELFF
DNA: TGTGCCAGCAGCTCGGCGGACAGGGCTGGCACCGGGGAGCTGTTTTTT

V: TRBV7-6
D: TRBD1
size: -
J: TRBJ1-2
CDR3: CASSLRAQGAGGYTF
DNA: TGTGCCAGCAGCTTAAGAGCACAGGGGGCTGGCGGCTACACCTTC

V: TRBV6-5
D: -
size: -
J: TRBJ2-7
CDR3: CASSYRGPSYEQYF
DNA: TGTGCCAGCAGTTACAGGGGCCCGTCCTACGAGCAGTACTTC

V: TRBV27
D: TRBD1
size: -
J: TRBJ2-3
CDR3: CASSPNTGAAGADTQYF
DNA: TGTGCCAGCAGTCCTAACACAGGGGCGGCCGGAGCAGATACGCAGTATTTT

V: TRBV9
D: -
size: -
J: TRBJ2-7
CDR3: CASSGSSSYEQYF
DNA: TGTGCCAGCAGCGGGTCGAGCTCCTACGAGCAGTACTTC

V: TRBV24-1
D: TRBD1
size: -
J: TRBJ2-1
CDR3: CATGSRDSPYNEQFF
DNA: TGTGCCACCGGAAGCCGGGACAGCCCCTACAATGAGCAGTTCTTC

V: TRBV15
D: -
size: few
J: TRBJ1-1
CDR3: CATTDIRDTEAFF
DNA: TGTGCCACCACAGACATTCGGGACACTGAAGCTTTCTTT

V: TRBV6-4
D: -
size: -
J: TRBJ1-6
CDR3: CASSDGVPRASPLHF
DNA: TGTGCCAGCAGTGACGGGGTCCCGAGGGCTTCACCCCTCCACTTT

V: TRBV4-3
D: TRBD1
size: many
J: TRBJ2-3
CDR3: CASSQRQGVDTQYF
DNA: TGCGCCAGCAGCCAGCGGCAGGGGGTAGATACGCAGTATTTT

V: TRBV7-9
D: -
size: -
J: TRBJ1-5
CDR3: CASSLLGKGQPQHF
DNA: TGTGCCAGCAGCCTGCTCGGTAAAGGTCAGCCCCAGCATTTT

V: TRBV3-1
D: TRBD1
size: few
J: TRBJ1-1
CDR3: CASSQDIQTGRMNTEAFF
DNA: TGTGCCAGCAGCCAAGATATTCAGACAGGGAGAATGAACACTGAAGCTTTCTTT

V: TRBV30
D: -
size: few
J: TRBJ2-1
CDR3: CAWSVGPYNEQFF
DNA: TGTGCCTGGAGTGTGGGACCCTACAATGAGCAGTTCTTC

V: TRBV12-3/TRBV12-4
D: -
size: -
J: TRBJ2-7
CDR3: CASSLTGEVRVYEQYF
DNA: TGTGCCAGCAGTTTGACGGGAGAAGTTCGGGTCTACGAGCAGTACTTC

V: TRBV7-6
D: -
size: few
J: TRBJ2-7
CDR3: CASSNEGGWSYEQYF
DNA: TGTGCCAGCAGCAACGAGGGTGGCTGGTCCTACGAGCAGTACTTC

V: TRBV6-5
D: TRBD1
size: -
J: TRBJ2-7
CDR3: CASSYTGTGVEQYF
DNA: TGTGCCAGCAGTTACACCGGGACAGGGGTCGAGCAGTACTTC

V: TRBV29-1
D: -
size: many
J: TRBJ2-7
CDR3: CSAQGSYEQYF
DNA: TGCAGCGCCCAGGGGTCCTACGAGCAGTACTTC

V: TRBV12-3/TRBV12-4
D: TRBD2
size: -
J: TRBJ2-1
CDR3: CASSGEREAYNEQFF
DNA: TGTGCCAGCAGTGGGGAGCGGGAGGCTTACAATGAGCAGTTCTTC

V: TRBV29-1
D: -
size: -
J: TRBJ1-2
CDR3: CSVGSERYGYTF
DNA: TGCAGCGTTGGGTCGGAGCGCTATGGCTACACCTTC

V: TRBV27
D: -
size: -
J: TRBJ2-6
CDR3: CASSVTTAVSGANVLTF
DNA: TGTGCCAGCAGTGTAACGACTGCTGTCTCTGGGGCCAACGTCCTGACTTTC

V: TRBV7-9
D: TRBD1
size: -
J: TRBJ2-1
CDR3: CASSSTGTGPNNEQFF
DNA: TGTGCCAGCAGCTCTACAGGGACAGGCCCTAACAATGAGCAGTTCTTC

V: TRBV20-1
D: TRBD2
size: -
J: TRBJ2-1
CDR3: CSASLTSLYNEQFF
DNA: TGCAGTGCTAGTCTGACTAGCCTCTACAATGAGCAGTTCTTC

V: TRBV20-1
D: TRBD1
size: -
J: TRBJ2-7
CDR3: CSARDRYYEQYF
DNA: TGCAGTGCCCGGGACAGATACTACGAGCAGTACTTC

V: TRBV27
D: -
size: -
J: TRBJ1-1
CDR3: CASSVSGRVATEAFF
DNA: TGTGCCAGCAGTGTGTCGGGCAGGGTTGCCACTGAAGCTTTCTTT

V: TRBV27
D: -
size: -
J: TRBJ1-1
CDR3: CASSFFMNTEAFF
DNA: TGTGCCAGCAGTTTTTTCATGAACACTGAAGCTTTCTTT

V: TRBV7-9
D: TRBD1
size: -
J: TRBJ1-1
CDR3: CASDRDREVNTEAFF
DNA: TGTGCCAGTGACCGGGACAGGGAGGTTAACACTGAAGCTTTCTTT

V: TRBV3-1
D: -
size: few
J: TRBJ2-3
CDR3: CASSTRTDTDTQYF
DNA: TGTGCCAGCAGCACCCGGACAGACACAGATACGCAGTATTTT

V: TRBV7-2
D: -
size: -
J: TRBJ1-2
CDR3: CASTPGEANYGYTF
DNA: TGTGCCAGCACCCCGGGGGAGGCTAACTATGGCTACACCTTC

V: TRBV7-9
D: -
size: few
J: TRBJ2-5
CDR3: CASSLVGGHHQETQYF
DNA: TGTGCCAGCAGCTTAGTGGGCGGACACCACCAAGAGACCCAGTACTTC

V: TRBV12-3/TRBV12-4
D: TRBD1
size: -
J: TRBJ2-5
CDR3: CASTYLLPGQGMKETQYF
DNA: TGTGCCAGCACCTACCTCCTGCCGGGACAGGGTATGAAAGAGACCCAGTACTTC

V: TRBV10-3
D: -
size: -
J: TRBJ2-7
CDR3: CAISDTPSYEQYF
DNA: TGTGCCATCAGTGACACGCCTTCCTACGAGCAGTACTTC

V: TRBV20-1
D: -
size: few
J: TRBJ2-7
CDR3: CSAQWGKSSYEQYF
DNA: TGCAGTGCCCAGTGGGGAAAAAGCTCCTACGAGCAGTACTTC

V: TRBV2
D: TRBD2
size: few
J: TRBJ2-2
CDR3: CASSFYWVSGGTGELFF
DNA: TGTGCCAGCAGTTTCTACTGGGTTAGCGGGGGAACCGGGGAGCTGTTTTTT

V: TRBV15
D: -
size: few
J: TRBJ1-5
CDR3: CATSREEWSSNQPQHF
DNA: TGTGCCACCAGCAGAGAGGAGTGGAGCAGCAATCAGCCCCAGCATTTT

V: TRBV2
D: TRBD1
size: few
J: TRBJ1-5
CDR3: CASSMVQGLNLNQPQHF
DNA: TGTGCCAGCAGTATGGTACAGGGGTTAAATCTCAATCAGCCCCAGCATTTT